This T cell receptor (beta chain) is from a study of blood T cells in healthy people across ages. General study results and limits: Higher diversity, along with more naive CD4+ cells, distinguished long-lived donors from aged donors.

Researchers report isolating at least 7 million PBMCs per sample. No fewer than 6 micrograms of total RNA were isolated from every sample. With regard to this clonotype: Its antigen remains unknown.

Next came a second PCR, run for about 6 to 12 cycles, which used a sample-barcoded 5' primer along with a J-beta primer mix. TCRdb ran MiXCR on the 5' RACE reads and lists one entry per CDR3 protein. The sample shows fewer than 2,000,000 distinct CDR3 sequences, roughly 30% of them seen only once. J was trimmed by 3 bases and V by 5 bases; bases with no gene match: 13. The length of the CDR3 is 16 residues. CDR1 is SEHNR, CDR2 FQNEAQ, per germline (reference sequence). The chain carries TRBV7-9 and TRBJ2-7; 7 bases agree with TRBD1. The source of this sequence is a woman in her thirties in good health. Sequenced sample: blood. CDR3 sequence: CASSATPRGQIYEQYF. CDR3 nucleotides: TGTGCCAGCAGCGCTACCCCCCGGGGACAGATCTACGAGCAGTACTTC.